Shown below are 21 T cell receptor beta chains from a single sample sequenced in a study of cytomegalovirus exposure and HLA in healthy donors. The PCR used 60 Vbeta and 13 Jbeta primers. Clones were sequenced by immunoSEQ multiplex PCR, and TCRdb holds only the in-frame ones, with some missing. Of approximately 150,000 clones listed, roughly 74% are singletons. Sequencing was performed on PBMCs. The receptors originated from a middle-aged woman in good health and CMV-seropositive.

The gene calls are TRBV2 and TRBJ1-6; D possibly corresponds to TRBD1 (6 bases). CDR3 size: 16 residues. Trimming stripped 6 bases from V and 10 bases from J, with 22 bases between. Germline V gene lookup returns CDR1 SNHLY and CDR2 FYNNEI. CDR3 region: CASSSQGMANSSPLHF. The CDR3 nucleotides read TGTGCCAGCAGCTCACAGGGAATGGCGAACAGCTCACCCCTCCACTTT.

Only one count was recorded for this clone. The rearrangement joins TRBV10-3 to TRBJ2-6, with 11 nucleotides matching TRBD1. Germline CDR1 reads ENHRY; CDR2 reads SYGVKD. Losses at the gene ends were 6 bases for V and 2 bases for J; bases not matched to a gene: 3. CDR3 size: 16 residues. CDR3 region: CAIRAGQGAGANVLTF. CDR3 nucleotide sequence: TGTGCCATCAGGGCGGGACAGGGGGCTGGGGCCAACGTCCTGACTTTC.

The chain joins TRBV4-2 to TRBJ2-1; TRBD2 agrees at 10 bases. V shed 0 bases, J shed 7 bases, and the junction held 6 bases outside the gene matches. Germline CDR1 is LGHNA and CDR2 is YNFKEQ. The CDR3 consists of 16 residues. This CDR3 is CASSQDGAGGVNEQFF. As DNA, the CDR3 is TGTGCCAGCAGCCAAGATGGAGCGGGAGGGGTGAATGAGCAGTTCTTC.

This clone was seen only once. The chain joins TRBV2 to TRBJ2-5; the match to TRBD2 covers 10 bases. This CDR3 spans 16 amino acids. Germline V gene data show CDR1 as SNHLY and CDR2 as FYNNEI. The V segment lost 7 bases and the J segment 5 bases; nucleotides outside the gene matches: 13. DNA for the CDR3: TGTGCCAGCAAGAGGGGGACTAGCGTGGGAGGGGAGACCCAGTACTTC. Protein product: CASKRGTSVGGETQYF.

CDR3 nucleotide sequence: TGTGCCAGCAGCTTAGGTGCTGCGGCAGATACGCAGTATTTT. It translates to CASSLGAAADTQYF. The rearrangement joins TRBV11-2 to TRBJ2-3; D unresolved. Germline V gives CDR1 SGHAT, CDR2 FQNNGV. CDR3 length equals 14 residues. V dropped 1 base and J dropped 4 bases, with 9 bases sitting between them.

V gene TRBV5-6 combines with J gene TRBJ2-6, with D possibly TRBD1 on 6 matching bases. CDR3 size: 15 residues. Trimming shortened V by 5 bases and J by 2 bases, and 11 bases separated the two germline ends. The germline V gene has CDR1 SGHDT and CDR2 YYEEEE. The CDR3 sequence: CASREKGAGANVLTF. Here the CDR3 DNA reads TGTGCCAGCAGAGAGAAGGGGGCTGGGGCCAACGTCCTGACTTTC.

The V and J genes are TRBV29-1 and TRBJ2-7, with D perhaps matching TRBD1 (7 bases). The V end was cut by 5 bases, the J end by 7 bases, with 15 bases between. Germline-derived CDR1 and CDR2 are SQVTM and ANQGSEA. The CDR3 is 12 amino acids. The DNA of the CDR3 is TGCAGCGTTCCGCGGACAGGAGGGGAGCAGTACTTC. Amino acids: CSVPRTGGEQYF.

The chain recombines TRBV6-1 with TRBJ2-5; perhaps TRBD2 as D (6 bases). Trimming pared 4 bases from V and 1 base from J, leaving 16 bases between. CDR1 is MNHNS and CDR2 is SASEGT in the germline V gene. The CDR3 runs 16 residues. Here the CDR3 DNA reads TGTGCCAGCAGTGTACCGGGAGCTAGGGGCCAAGAGACCCAGTACTTC. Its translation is CASSVPGARGQETQYF.

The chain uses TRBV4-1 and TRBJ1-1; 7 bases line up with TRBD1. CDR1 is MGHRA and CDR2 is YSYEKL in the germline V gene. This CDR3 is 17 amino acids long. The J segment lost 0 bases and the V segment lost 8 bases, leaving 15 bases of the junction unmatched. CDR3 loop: CASRFRQGKKMNTEAFF. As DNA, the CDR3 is TGCGCCAGCCGATTCCGACAGGGAAAGAAAATGAACACTGAAGCTTTCTTT.

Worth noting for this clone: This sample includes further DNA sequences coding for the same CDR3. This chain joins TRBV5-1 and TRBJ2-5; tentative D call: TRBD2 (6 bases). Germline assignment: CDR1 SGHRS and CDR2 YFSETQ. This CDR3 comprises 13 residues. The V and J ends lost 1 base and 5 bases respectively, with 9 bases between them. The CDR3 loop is CASSLFSGETQYF. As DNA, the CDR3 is TGCGCCAGCAGCTTGTTCAGCGGGGAGACCCAGTACTTC.

CDR3 in DNA: TGTGCCAGCACCCTTTCCCCACCGAGGGACCAAGAGACCCAGTACTTC. Protein sequence: CASTLSPPRDQETQYF. V usage is TRBV27 and J usage is TRBJ2-5, with a weak D call TRBD2 (5 bases). Trimming removed 7 bases at V and 0 bases at J, with 18 bases between. From germline, CDR1 is MNHEY and CDR2 SMNVEV (reference sequence). The CDR3 has 16 amino acids.

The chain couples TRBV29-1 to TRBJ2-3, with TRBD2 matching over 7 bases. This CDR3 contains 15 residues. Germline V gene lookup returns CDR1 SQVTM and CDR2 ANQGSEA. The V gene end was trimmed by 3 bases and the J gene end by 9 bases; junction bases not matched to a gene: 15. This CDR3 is CSVDAVAGFRNTQYF. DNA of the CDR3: TGCAGCGTTGATGCGGTAGCGGGTTTTCGGAACACGCAGTATTTT.

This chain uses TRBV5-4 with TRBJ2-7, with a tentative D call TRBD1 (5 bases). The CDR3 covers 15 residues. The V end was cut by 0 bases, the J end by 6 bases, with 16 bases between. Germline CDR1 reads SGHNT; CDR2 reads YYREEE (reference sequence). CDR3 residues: CASSLDTVRGGEQYF. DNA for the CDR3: TGTGCCAGCAGCTTGGATACGGTAAGGGGTGGCGAGCAGTACTTC.

CDR3 sequence: CASSSGTESPKQYF. CDR3 sequence (DNA): TGTGCCAGCAGTTCGGGGACAGAATCTCCCAAGCAGTACTTC. The chain carries TRBV27 and TRBJ2-7; TRBD1 matches 7 bases. This CDR3 is 14 amino acids long. Germline loops: CDR1 MNHEY, CDR2 SMNVEV (reference sequence). With 4 bases clipped from V and 8 bases from J, the junction kept 11 bases outside the gene matches.

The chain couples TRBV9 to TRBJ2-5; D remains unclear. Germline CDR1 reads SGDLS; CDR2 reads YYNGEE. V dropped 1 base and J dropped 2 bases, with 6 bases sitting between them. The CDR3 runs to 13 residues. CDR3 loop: CASSVSQQETQYF. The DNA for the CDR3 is TGTGCCAGCAGCGTAAGTCAGCAAGAGACCCAGTACTTC.

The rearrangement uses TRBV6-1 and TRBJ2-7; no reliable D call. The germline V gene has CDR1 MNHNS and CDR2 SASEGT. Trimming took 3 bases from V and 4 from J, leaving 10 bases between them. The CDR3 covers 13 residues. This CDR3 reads CASSDHRFYEQYF. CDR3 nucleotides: TGTGCCAGCAGTGATCACAGATTTTACGAGCAGTACTTC.

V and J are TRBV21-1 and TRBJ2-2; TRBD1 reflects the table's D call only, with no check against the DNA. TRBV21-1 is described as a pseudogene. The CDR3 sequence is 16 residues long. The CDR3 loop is CASSNLSRGSTGELFF. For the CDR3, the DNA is TGTGCCAGCAGCAACCTCAGTAGGGGCTCGACCGGGGAGCTGTTTTTT.

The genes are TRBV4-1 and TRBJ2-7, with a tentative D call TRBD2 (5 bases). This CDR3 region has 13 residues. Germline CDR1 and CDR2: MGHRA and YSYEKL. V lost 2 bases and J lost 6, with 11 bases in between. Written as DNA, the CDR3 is TGCGCCAGCAGCCAATTCCGGGATGGCGAGCAGTACTTC. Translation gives CASSQFRDGEQYF.

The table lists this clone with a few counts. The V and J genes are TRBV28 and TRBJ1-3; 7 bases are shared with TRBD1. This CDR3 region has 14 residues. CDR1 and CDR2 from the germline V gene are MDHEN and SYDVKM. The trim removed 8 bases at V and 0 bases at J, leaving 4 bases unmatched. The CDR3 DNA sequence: TGTGCCAGCCGGGACAGTAGCTCTGGAAACACCATATATTTT. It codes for CASRDSSSGNTIYF.

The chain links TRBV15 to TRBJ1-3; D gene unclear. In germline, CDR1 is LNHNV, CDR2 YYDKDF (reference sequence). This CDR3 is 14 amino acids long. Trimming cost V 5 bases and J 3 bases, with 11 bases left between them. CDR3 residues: CATSGEAFGNTIYF. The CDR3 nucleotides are TGTGCCACCAGCGGCGAGGCTTTTGGAAACACCATATATTTT.

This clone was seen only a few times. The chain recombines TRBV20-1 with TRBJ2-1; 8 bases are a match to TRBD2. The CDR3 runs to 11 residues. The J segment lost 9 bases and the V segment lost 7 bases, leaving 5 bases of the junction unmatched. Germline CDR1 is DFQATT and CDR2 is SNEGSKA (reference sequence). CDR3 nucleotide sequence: TGCAGTGGCCAGCGGGAGTCTGAGCAGTTCTTC. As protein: CSGQRESEQFF.